One and the same sample provided the 9 T cell receptor beta chains below, sequenced in a study of cytomegalovirus exposure and HLA in healthy donors. Clones were read by immunoSEQ multiplex PCR, and TCRdb kept only the in-frame ones, dropping some. The sample yields 89,000 or so clones, approximately 95% seen once. Material for sequencing was PBMCs. Every receptor here comes from a woman aged 25 to 39 in good health and CMV-seropositive.

The chain has TRBV10-3 and TRBJ2-3; 14 bases align to TRBD2. Germline loops: CDR1 ENHRY, CDR2 SYGVKD. With 7 bases clipped from V and 3 bases from J, the junction kept 3 bases outside the gene matches. The CDR3 extends over 15 amino acids. The CDR3 region is CAINGLAGGTDTQYF. The CDR3, as DNA: TGTGCCATCAACGGACTAGCGGGAGGTACAGATACGCAGTATTTT.

J is TRBJ2-6 and V is TRBV28; weak D call: TRBD2 (5 bases). The CDR3 runs 14 residues. Trimming shortened V by 7 bases and J by 3 bases, and 10 bases separated the two germline ends. Looked up from germline, CDR1 is MDHEN and CDR2 is SYDVKM. The CDR3 sequence: CASIPGFGANVLTF. CDR3 DNA: TGTGCCAGCATTCCGGGGTTTGGGGCCAACGTCCTGACTTTC. Full variable domain (rest looked up from reference TRBV28 and TRBJ2-6): DVKVTQSSRYLVKRTGEKVFLECVQDMDHENMFWYRQDPGLGLRLIYFSYDVKMKEKGDIPEGYSVSREKKERFSLILESASTNQTSMYLCASIPGFGANVLTFGAGSRLTVL.

The chain is built from TRBV27 and TRBJ2-2; D uncertain. Germline values: CDR1 MNHEY, CDR2 SMNVEV (reference sequence). V was cut by 0 bases and J by 4 bases, with 9 bases left in between. This CDR3 contains 15 residues. The CDR3 DNA reads TGTGCCAGCAGTTTATCTGTCCTAGGCACCGGGGAGCTGTTTTTT. It yields the protein CASSLSVLGTGELFF.

The rearrangement uses TRBV4-1 and TRBJ2-7; 9 bases map to TRBD2. V shed 4 bases and J 5 bases; nucleotides not matched to a gene: 9. The CDR3 sequence is 15 residues long. CDR1 and CDR2 (germline): MGHRA, YSYEKL. CDR3 sequence reads: CASSLGGLAHDEQYF. DNA for the CDR3: TGCGCCAGCAGCCTAGGGGGACTAGCTCACGACGAGCAGTACTTC.

This clone was seen more than once but under ten times. CDR3 in amino acids: CASSPRPGETQYF. DNA for the CDR3: TGTGCCAGCAGCCCAAGGCCGGGGGAGACCCAGTACTTC. The chain carries TRBV7-2 and TRBJ2-5; D possibly corresponds to TRBD2 (5 bases). CDR1 and CDR2 (germline): SGHTA, FQGNSA. This CDR3 comprises 13 residues. V dropped 5 bases and J dropped 5 bases, with 12 bases sitting between them.

V and J are TRBV6-6 and TRBJ2-5; the match to TRBD2 covers 9 bases. With V trimmed by 10 bases and J by 4 bases, 10 bases remained unmatched. This CDR3 has 14 residues. Germline V lookup: CDR1 MNHNY, CDR2 SVGAGI (reference sequence). The CDR3 sequence: CATRTSVRGETQYF. For the CDR3, the DNA is TGTGCCACTAGGACTAGCGTGCGGGGAGAGACCCAGTACTTC.

This clone was seen a single time. V usage is TRBV6-6 and J usage is TRBJ1-4; D might be TRBD1 (5 bases). The CDR3 is made up of 15 amino acids. The V gene's germline CDR1 is MNHNY and CDR2 SVGAGI (reference sequence). With 7 bases removed from V and 0 bases from J, the gap between germline ends came to 12 bases. CDR3 nucleotides: TGTGCCAGCACGGACGGACAAACAACTAATGAAAAACTGTTTTTT. This codes for CASTDGQTTNEKLFF.

The rearrangement uses TRBV5-1 and TRBJ2-7; TRBD2 is a possible D gene (7 bases). In germline, CDR1 is SGHRS, CDR2 YFSETQ. The CDR3 extends over 15 amino acids. V lost 2 bases, J lost 0 bases, and 12 bases lay in between. In nucleotides, the CDR3 is TGCGCCAGCAGCTTTGGGGGGGCGAGCTCCTACGAGCAGTACTTC. Translation gives CASSFGGASSYEQYF.

The chain uses TRBV7-9 and TRBJ1-4; D perhaps matches TRBD1 (6 bases). This CDR3 spans 15 amino acids. Trimming removed 1 base at V and 8 bases at J, with 14 bases between. Germline CDR1 and CDR2: SEHNR and FQNEAQ (reference sequence). The CDR3 nucleotides are TGTGCCAGCAGCTTAGGGACAGTCGGGGACGAAAAACTGTTTTTT. The encoded protein is CASSLGTVGDEKLFF.